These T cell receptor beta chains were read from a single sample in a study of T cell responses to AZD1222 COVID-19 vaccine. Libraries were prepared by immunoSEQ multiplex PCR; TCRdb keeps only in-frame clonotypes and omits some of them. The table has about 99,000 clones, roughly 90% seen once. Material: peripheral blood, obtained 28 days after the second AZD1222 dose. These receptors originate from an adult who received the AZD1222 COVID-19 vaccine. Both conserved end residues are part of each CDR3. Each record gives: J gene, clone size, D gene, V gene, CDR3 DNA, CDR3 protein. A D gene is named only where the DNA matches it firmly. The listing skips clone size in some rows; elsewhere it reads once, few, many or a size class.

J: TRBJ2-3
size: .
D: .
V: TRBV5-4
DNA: TGTGCCAGCAGCTTATCAGGCCCAGATACGCAGTATTTT
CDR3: CASSLSGPDTQYF

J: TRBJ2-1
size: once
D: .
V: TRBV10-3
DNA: TGTGCCATCAGTGAGTCCGGCTCCGGCCTTAACAATGAGCAGTTCTTC
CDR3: CAISESGSGLNNEQFF

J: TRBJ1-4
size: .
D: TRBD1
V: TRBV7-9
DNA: TGTGCCAGCGGATCGGACAGGGGGGCCTCGGCGGATGAAAAACTGTTTTTT
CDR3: CASGSDRGASADEKLFF

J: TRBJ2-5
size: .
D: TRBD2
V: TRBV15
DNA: TGTGCCACCAGCAGAGGAGGGGGACTAGCGGGAGGTGGAGAGACCCAGTACTTC
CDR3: CATSRGGGLAGGGETQYF

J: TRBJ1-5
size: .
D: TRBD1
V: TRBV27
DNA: TGTGCCCGCGGGACAGGTGTCAGTTTTAGCAATCAGCCCCAGCATTTT
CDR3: CARGTGVSFSNQPQHF

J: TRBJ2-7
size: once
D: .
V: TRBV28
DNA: TGTGCCAGCAGTTTAGACCTTGGAAGAGAGCAGTACTTC
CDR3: CASSLDLGREQYF

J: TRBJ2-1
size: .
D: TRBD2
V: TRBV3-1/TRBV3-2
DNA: TGTGCCAGCAGCCAGACTAGCGGGGCCAGGAGCTCCTACAATGAGCAGTTCTTC
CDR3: CASSQTSGARSSYNEQFF

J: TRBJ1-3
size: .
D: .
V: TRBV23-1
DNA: TGCGCCAGCAACCTGACACCATACTCTGGAAACACCATATATTTT
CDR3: CASNLTPYSGNTIYF

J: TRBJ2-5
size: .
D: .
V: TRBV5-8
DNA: TGTGCCAGCAGTACCCCCCTTGGAGGGGTGAGAAAGACCCAGTACTTC
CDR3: CASSTPLGGVRKTQYF

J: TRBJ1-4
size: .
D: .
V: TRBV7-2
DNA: TGTGCCAGCAGCGAGTATAATGAAAAACTGTTTTTT
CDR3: CASSEYNEKLFF

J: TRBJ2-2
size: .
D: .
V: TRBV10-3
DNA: TGTGCCATCAGAGGGGGTGGTTCGAACACCGGGGAGCTGTTTTTT
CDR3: CAIRGGGSNTGELFF

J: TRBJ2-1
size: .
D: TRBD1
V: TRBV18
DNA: TGTGCCAGCTCCCCCGGGACAGACTACAATGAGCAGTTCTTC
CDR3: CASSPGTDYNEQFF

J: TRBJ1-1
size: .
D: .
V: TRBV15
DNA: TGTGCCACCAGCAGAGATCGGGGAATGAACACTGAAGCTTTCTTT
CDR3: CATSRDRGMNTEAFF

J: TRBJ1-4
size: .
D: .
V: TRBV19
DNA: TGTGCCAGTAGTATTGGGGGGCTGGCATACGAAAAACTGTTTTTT
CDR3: CASSIGGLAYEKLFF

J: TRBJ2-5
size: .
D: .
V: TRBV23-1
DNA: TGCGCCAGCAGTCATTCTGTTCCAGACAGACACCAAGAGACCCAGTACTTC
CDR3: CASSHSVPDRHQETQYF

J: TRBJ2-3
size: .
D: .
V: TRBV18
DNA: TGTGCCAGCTCACCGCGTAATTCAGACACAGATACGCAGTATTTT
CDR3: CASSPRNSDTDTQYF

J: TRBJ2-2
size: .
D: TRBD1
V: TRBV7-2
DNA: TGTGCCAGCAGCTCACGACAGGGACAGAAGATCGGGGAGCTGTTTTTT
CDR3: CASSSRQGQKIGELFF

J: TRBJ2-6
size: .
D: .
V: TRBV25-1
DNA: TGTGCCGCAGGAGGGGGCTCTGGGGCCAACGTCCTGACTTTC
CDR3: CAAGGGSGANVLTF

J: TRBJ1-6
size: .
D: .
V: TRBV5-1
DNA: TGCGCCAGCAGGCCGGACAGCCGAAATTCACCCCTCCACTTT
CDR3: CASRPDSRNSPLHF

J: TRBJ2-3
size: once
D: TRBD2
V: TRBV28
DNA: TGTGCCAGCACTCGCTCGCGTGCGGGAGAAGCAGATACGCAGTATTTT
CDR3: CASTRSRAGEADTQYF

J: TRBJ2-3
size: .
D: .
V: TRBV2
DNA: TGTGCCAGCAGTTTGCGGGGAAACACAGATACGCAGTATTTT
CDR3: CASSLRGNTDTQYF

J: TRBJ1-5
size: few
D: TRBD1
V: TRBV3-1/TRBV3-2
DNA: TGTGCCAGCCAACCAGGGACAGGGGGACAGCCCCAGCATTTT
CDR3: CASQPGTGGQPQHF

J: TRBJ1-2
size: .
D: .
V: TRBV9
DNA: TGTGCCAGCAGCGACCACCAAGAGTTCAACTATGGCTACACCTTC
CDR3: CASSDHQEFNYGYTF

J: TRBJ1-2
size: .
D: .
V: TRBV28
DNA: TGTGCCAGCAGTTTATCAGGGTTGGCTGGCTACACCTTC
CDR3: CASSLSGLAGYTF

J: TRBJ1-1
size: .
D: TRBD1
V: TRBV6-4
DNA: TGTGCCAGCAGTGACTCGGCAGGGGGTAGCACTGAAGCTTTCTTT
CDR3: CASSDSAGGSTEAFF

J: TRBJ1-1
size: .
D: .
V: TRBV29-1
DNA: TGCAGCGTTGCCTGGGACATTGGGGTTAACACTGAAGCTTTCTTT
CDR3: CSVAWDIGVNTEAFF

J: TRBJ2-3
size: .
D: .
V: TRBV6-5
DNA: TGTGCCAGCAGCCCCAGTCCTGTAATGGTAGATACGCAGTATTTT
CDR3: CASSPSPVMVDTQYF

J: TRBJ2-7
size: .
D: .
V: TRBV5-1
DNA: TGCGCCAGCAGCTTGGGGCAGGACGAGCAGTACTTC
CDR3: CASSLGQDEQYF

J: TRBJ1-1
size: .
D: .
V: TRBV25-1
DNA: TGTGCCAGCAGTGATCCTCGGGGGGCGGGGAACACTGAAGCTTTCTTT
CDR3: CASSDPRGAGNTEAFF

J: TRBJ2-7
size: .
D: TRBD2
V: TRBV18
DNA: TGTGCCAGCTCACCAAGCCTAGCGGGAGGGCGAGGGGAGCAGTACTTC
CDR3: CASSPSLAGGRGEQYF

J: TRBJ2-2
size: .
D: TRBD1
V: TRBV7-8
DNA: TGTGCCAGCAGTCCGGGACAGGGGGCCACCGGGGAGCTGTTTTTT
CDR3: CASSPGQGATGELFF

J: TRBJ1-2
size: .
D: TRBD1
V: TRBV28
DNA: TGTGCCAGCAGTTCTCCGGGACAGGGGCCCTCTAACTATGGCTACACCTTC
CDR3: CASSSPGQGPSNYGYTF

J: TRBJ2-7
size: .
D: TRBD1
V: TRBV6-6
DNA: TGTGCCAGCAGTCCAACAGGGGGCTGGGACGAGCAGTACTTC
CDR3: CASSPTGGWDEQYF

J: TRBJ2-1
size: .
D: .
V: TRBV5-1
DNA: TGCGCCAGCAGCTCCTACAATGAGCAGTTCTTC
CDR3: CASSSYNEQFF

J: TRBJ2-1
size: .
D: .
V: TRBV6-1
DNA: TGTGCCAGCAGTGAATACTCCGGAAGACTCTACAATGAGCAGTTCTTC
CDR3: CASSEYSGRLYNEQFF

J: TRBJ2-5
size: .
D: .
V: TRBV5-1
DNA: TGCGCCACCAGCACTAGGACCCATCAAGAGACCCAGTACTTC
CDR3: CATSTRTHQETQYF

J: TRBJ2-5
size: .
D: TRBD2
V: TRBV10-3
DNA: TGTGCCATCAGTGGGGTGGCGGGAGGGCCGGAGACCCAGTACTTC
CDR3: CAISGVAGGPETQYF

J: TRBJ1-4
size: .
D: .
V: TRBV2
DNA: TGTGCCAGCAGCCCCCGCGGGGAGGGTATGGAAAAACTGTTTTTT
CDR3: CASSPRGEGMEKLFF

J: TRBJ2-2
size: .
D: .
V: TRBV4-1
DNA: TGCGCCAGCAGCCAAGATCCTGCGGGTGGGACCGGGGAGCTGTTTTTT
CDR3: CASSQDPAGGTGELFF

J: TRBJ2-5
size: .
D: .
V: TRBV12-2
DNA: TGTGCAAGTCCCCTACGGGACAGGGGAGAGACCCAGTACTTC
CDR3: CASPLRDRGETQYF

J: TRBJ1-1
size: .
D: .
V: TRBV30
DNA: TGTGCCTGGAGTGTAATTGGGGGGGGGAAGACTGAAGCTTTCTTT
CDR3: CAWSVIGGGKTEAFF

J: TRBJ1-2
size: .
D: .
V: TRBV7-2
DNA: TGTGCCAGCAGCTTACAGGGATGGGTGGGCTACACCTTC
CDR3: CASSLQGWVGYTF

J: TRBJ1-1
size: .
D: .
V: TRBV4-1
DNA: TGCGCCAGCAGCCAAGTTAGACTGTTGAACACTGAAGCTTTCTTT
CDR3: CASSQVRLLNTEAFF

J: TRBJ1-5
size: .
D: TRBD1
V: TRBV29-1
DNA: TGCAGCGTTGTGGACAGGGTGGGACAGCCCCAGCATTTT
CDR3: CSVVDRVGQPQHF

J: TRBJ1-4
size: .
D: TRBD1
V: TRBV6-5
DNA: TGTGCCAGCAGTTACGACAGGGGTAATGAAAAACTGTTTTTT
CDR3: CASSYDRGNEKLFF

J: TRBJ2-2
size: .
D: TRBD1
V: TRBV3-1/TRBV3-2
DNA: TGTGCCAGCAGCCAAGGGACAGGGATGAGCACCGGGGAGCTGTTTTTT
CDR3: CASSQGTGMSTGELFF

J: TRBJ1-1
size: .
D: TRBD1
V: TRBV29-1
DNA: TGCAGCGGGGGACAGCAGAACACTGAAGCTTTCTTT
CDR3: CSGGQQNTEAFF

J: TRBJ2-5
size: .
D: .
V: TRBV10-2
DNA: TGCGCCAGCAGTGAGTCAATAGGGGTTCAAGAGACCCAGTACTTC
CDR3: CASSESIGVQETQYF

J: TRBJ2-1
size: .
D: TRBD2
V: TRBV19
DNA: TGTGCCAGTAGTAGCCACTCAAGCGGGGCCTCCTACAATGAGCAGTTCTTC
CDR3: CASSSHSSGASYNEQFF